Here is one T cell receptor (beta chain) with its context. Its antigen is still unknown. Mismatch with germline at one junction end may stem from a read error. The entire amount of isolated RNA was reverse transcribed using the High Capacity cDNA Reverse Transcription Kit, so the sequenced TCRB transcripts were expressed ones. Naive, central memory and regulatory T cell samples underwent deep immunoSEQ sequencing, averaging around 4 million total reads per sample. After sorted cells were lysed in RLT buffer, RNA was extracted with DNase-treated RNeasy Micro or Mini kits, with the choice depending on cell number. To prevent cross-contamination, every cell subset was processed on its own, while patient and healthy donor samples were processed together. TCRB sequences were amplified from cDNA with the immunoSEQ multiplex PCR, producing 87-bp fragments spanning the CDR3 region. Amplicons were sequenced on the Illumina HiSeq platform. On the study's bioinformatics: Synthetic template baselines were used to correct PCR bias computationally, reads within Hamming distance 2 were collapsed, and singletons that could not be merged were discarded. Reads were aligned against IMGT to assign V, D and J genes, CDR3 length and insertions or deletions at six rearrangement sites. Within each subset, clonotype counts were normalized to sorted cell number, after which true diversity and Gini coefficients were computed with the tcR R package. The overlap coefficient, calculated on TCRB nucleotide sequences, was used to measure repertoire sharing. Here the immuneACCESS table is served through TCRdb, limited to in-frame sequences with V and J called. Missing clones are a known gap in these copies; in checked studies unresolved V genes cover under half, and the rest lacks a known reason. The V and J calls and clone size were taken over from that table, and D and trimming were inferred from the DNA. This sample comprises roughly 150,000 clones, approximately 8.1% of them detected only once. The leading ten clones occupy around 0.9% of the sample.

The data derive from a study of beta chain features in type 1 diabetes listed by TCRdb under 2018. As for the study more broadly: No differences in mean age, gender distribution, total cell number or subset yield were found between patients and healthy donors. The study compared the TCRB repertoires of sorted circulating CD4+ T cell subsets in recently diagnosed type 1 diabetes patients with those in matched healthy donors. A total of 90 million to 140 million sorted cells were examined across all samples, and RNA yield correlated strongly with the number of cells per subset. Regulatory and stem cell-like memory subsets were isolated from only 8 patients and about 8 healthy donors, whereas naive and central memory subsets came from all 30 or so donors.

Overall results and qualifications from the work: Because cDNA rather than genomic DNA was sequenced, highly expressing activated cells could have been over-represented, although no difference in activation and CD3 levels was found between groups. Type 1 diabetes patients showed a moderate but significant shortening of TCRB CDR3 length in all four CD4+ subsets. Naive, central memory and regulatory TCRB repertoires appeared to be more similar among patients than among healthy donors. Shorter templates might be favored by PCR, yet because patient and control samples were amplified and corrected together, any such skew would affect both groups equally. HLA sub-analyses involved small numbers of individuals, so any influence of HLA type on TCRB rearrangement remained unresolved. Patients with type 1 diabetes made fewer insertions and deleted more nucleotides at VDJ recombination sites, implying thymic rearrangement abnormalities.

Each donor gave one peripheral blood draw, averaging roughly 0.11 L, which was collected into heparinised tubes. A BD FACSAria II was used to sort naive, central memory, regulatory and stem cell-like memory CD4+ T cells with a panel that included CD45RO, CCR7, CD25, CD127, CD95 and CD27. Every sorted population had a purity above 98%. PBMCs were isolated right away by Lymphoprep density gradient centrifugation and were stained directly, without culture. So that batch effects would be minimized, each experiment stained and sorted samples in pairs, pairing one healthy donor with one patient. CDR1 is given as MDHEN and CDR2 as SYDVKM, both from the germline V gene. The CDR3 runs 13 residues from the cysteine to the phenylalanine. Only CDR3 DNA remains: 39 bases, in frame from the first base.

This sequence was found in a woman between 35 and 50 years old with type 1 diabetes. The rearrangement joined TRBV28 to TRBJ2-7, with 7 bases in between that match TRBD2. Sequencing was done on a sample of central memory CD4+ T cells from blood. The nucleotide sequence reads TGTGCCAGCACTTTAGGGGAGGGAAGGGAGCAGTACTTC. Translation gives CASTLGEGREQYF.